This T cell receptor beta chain was sequenced during a study of cytomegalovirus exposure and HLA in healthy donors. The PCR had 60 Vbeta and 13 Jbeta primers. Only in-frame clones appear in the TCRdb table, and some are missing; sequencing was by immunoSEQ multiplex PCR. The data hold about 150,000 clones, with less than 85% observed a single time. Donors consisted of healthy bone marrow donors. Germline CDR1 and CDR2: MNHEY and SVGAGI. This CDR3 is built from 14 residues. The V gene end was trimmed by 4 bases and the J gene end by 6 bases; junction bases not matched to a gene: 5. The chain has TRBV6-5 and TRBJ1-1, with 10 bases fitting TRBD1. What was sequenced was PBMCs. This receptor was obtained from a woman aged 45-65 years in good health and CMV-seropositive. The CDR3 reads CASSSGQGRAEAFF. As DNA, the CDR3 is TGTGCCAGCAGTTCGGGACAGGGGAGGGCTGAAGCTTTCTTT.